This T cell receptor beta chain was profiled in a study of CD8+ T cells in alopecia areata. Sequencing templates came from extracted RNA that was reverse transcribed into cDNA. Profiling relied on immunoSEQ multiplex PCR, and the TCRdb table lists in-frame clones only, not all of them. This sample has fewer than 110,000 clones, with roughly 53% found just once. The V end was cut by 3 bases, the J end by 10 bases, with 10 bases between. In germline, CDR1 is KGHSH, CDR2 LQKENI. The CDR3 contains 13 residues. The chain uses TRBV18 and TRBJ1-6; D gene unclear. Input material: CD4+ T cells sorted from blood. The TCR was taken from a human donor in good health. CDR3 loop: CASSPDRGSPLHF. The CDR3 DNA is TGTGCCAGCTCACCGGACCGAGGATCACCCCTCCACTTT.